The 15 T cell receptor beta chains listed next were all sequenced from one sample in a study of regulatory T cells in long-lasting Graves disease. According to the study, TCR beta libraries were built with iRepertoire HTBI primers and CDR3-region Arm-PCR. TCRdb passed the multiplex PCR reads through MiXCR, listing each CDR3 protein once. The profile covers more than 650,000 distinct CDR3 sequences, with around 30% appearing a single time and 42% taken by the ten largest. Regarding time point: persistent/refractory GD, antithyroid drugs over 5 years with positive TRAb. The authors made the TCR library using RNA they extracted from PBMCs. Material: peripheral blood mononuclear cells (PBMCs), obtained when the disease was refractory, from a patient treated with antithyroid drugs. These receptors were collected from a female donor with Graves disease.

Regarding this clonotype: A read error is possible here, since a much larger clone lies one base away. The genes are TRBV20-1 and TRBJ1-2; D unresolved. V shed 1 base and J shed 4 bases, with 13 bases lying between them. Germline CDR1 and CDR2: DFQATT and SNEGSKA (reference sequence). The length of the CDR3 is 14 residues. This CDR3 is CSARGIVAGYGYTF. Written as DNA, the CDR3 is TGCAGTGCTAGAGGCATCGTGGCAGGCTATGGCTACACCTTC.

Regarding this clonotype: It may be a read error: a sequence one base away is much more abundant. The chain employs TRBV12-3 or TRBV12-4 and TRBJ1-5; 7 bases align to TRBD1. The CDR3 length is 17 residues. The CDR3 region is CASSTRGTGVSNRPQHF. The CDR3 nucleotides read TGTGCCAGCAGTACCAGGGGCACAGGGGTGAGCAATCGGCCCCAGCATTTT.

V is TRBV29-1 and J is TRBJ1-2, with 7 bases matching TRBD1. The CDR3 totals 13 residues. Germline V gene data show CDR1 as SQVTM and CDR2 as ANQGSEA. The CDR3 nucleotides read TGCACCGGACAGGAGGGACCGCGGGATGGCTACACCTTC. Amino acid sequence: CTGQEGPRDGYTF.

The rearrangement links TRBV29-1 to TRBJ2-7, with D possibly TRBD2 on 5 matching bases. This CDR3 has 15 residues. The V gene's germline CDR1 is SQVTM and CDR2 ANQGSEA. V lost 1 base and J lost 2, with 15 bases in between. Written as DNA, the CDR3 is TGCAGCGTTGAAGCTTGGCGGGCAGGAGCCTACGAGCAGTACTTC. As protein: CSVEAWRAGAYEQYF.

The rearrangement links TRBV19 to TRBJ1-1; D gene uncertain. Looked up from germline, CDR1 is LNHDA and CDR2 is SQIVND (reference sequence). With 3 bases removed from V and 5 bases from J, the gap between germline ends came to 13 bases. The CDR3 is 14 residues long. The CDR3 DNA follows: TGTGCCAGTAGTATTTTAGCGGCTGGGACTGAAGCTTTCTTT. Its translation: CASSILAAGTEAFF.

This clonotype turned up a few times. The chain couples TRBV5-1 to TRBJ1-2; the D gene is possibly TRBD1 (5 bases). The CDR3 spans 14 residues. V shed 4 bases and J shed 0 bases, with 10 bases lying between them. Germline CDR1 and CDR2: SGHRS and YFSETQ. The CDR3 reads CASSHGDANYGYTF. CDR3 DNA sequence: TGCGCCAGCAGCCACGGGGACGCTAACTATGGCTACACCTTC.

This clonotype was recorded at least ten times. The chain has TRBV12-3 or TRBV12-4 and TRBJ1-2; TRBD1 might be the D (6 bases). V lost 6 bases, J lost 8 bases, and 19 bases lay in between. The CDR3 contains 14 residues. The CDR3 sequence is CASSRDKSFLGYTF. CDR3 nucleotide sequence: TGTGCCAGCAGCCGGGACAAAAGCTTCCTAGGCTACACCTTC.

In its sample, this clonotype was seen a few times. The CDR3 loop is CASSKTGQSTGELFF. The DNA of the CDR3 is TGCGCCAGCAGTAAGACAGGGCAGAGCACCGGGGAGCTGTTTTTT. The chain uses TRBV10-1 and TRBJ2-2, with 7 bases fitting TRBD1. The CDR3 runs 15 residues. The junction had 7 bases not matched to a gene; V was cut back by 5 bases and J by 4 bases. Per the germline V gene, CDR1 is WNHNN and CDR2 is SYGVQD (reference sequence).

This clonotype was seen a few times. The rearrangement links TRBV3-1 to TRBJ2-2; D not certain. V lost 2 bases and J 7 bases, leaving 11 bases between the germline ends. Germline lookup yields CDR1 LGHDT and CDR2 YNNKEL (reference sequence). The CDR3 extends over 14 amino acids. CDR3 region: CASSQLAPYGELFF. Here the CDR3 DNA reads TGTGCCAGCAGCCAACTTGCGCCTTACGGGGAGCTGTTTTTT.

The chain uses TRBV27 and TRBJ2-5; unclear D gene. V lost 6 bases to trimming and J lost 5 bases, with 22 bases between them. CDR3 size: 16 residues. In germline, CDR1 is MNHEY, CDR2 SMNVEV (reference sequence). For the CDR3, the DNA is TGTGCCAGCAGCTCGTATCCCGGCGGTCAAGGGGAGACCCAGTACTTC. It yields the protein CASSSYPGGQGETQYF.

V is TRBV11-2 and J is TRBJ2-7; 11 bases align to TRBD2. The trim removed 4 bases at V and 6 bases at J, leaving 8 bases unmatched. This CDR3 has 15 amino acids. Germline V gene lookup returns CDR1 SGHAT and CDR2 FQNNGV. CDR3 sequence reads: CASSSLSGRAGEQYF. The CDR3 DNA is TGTGCCAGCAGCTCCCTTAGCGGGAGGGCGGGCGAGCAGTACTTC.

V is TRBV5-6 and J is TRBJ2-7, with TRBD2 matching 9 bases. Losses at the gene ends were 4 bases for V and 4 bases for J; bases not matched to a gene: 9. The CDR3 is 15 amino acids. The germline V gene has CDR1 SGHDT and CDR2 YYEEEE. CDR3 in DNA: TGTGCCAGCAGCCCGAGGCGGGAGGGCCGGTACGAGCAGTACTTC. Protein: CASSPRREGRYEQYF.

The DNA for the CDR3 is TGTGCCAGTCGTCCCCGGGACATATTAAACACTGAAGCTTTCTTT. Amino acid sequence: CASRPRDILNTEAFF. The chain joins TRBV19 to TRBJ1-1; TRBD1 is a possible D gene (6 bases). Trimming stripped 8 bases from V and 2 bases from J, with 18 bases between. The CDR3 has 15 amino acids. The germline V gene encodes CDR1 LNHDA and CDR2 SQIVND (reference sequence).

The V call is TRBV12-3 or TRBV12-4, the J call TRBJ1-2; 9 bases match TRBD1. The CDR3 has 14 residues. Trimming removed 5 bases from V and 3 bases from J; junction bases left unmatched: 4. DNA of the CDR3: TGTGCCAGCAGTATGGGGACAGGGCACTATGGCTACACCTTC. Encoded protein: CASSMGTGHYGYTF.

Concerning this clonotype: A read error may explain this, as a much larger clone is one base away. The chain joins TRBV10-2 to TRBJ2-2; 10 bases match TRBD2. Germline V gene lookup returns CDR1 WSHSY and CDR2 SAAADI. The CDR3 spans 15 residues. This CDR3 is CASSLTSGKAGKLFF. The CDR3 bases are TGCGCCAGCAGTCTCACTAGCGGGAAGGCCGGGAAGCTGTTTTTT.